Presented here are 18 T cell receptor beta chains from one specimen sequenced in a study of shared clonotypes between healthy human individuals. Using immunoSEQ multiplex PCR, the repertoire was profiled, and TCRdb retains in-frame clones only, with some absent. This table holds roughly 320,000 clones, roughly 84% found once. Specimen: memory CD8+ T cells sorted from blood. Described subset: CD45RO+ cells pooled with CCR7-negative TemRA cells. These receptors originate from a man in his late teens or twenties in good health.

The rearrangement joins TRBV4-2 to TRBJ1-4, with 9 positions matching TRBD1. From germline, CDR1 is LGHNA and CDR2 YNFKEQ. The CDR3 sequence is 17 residues long. Trimming at V came to 0 bases and at J to 2 bases, leaving 4 bases not matched to a gene. The DNA of the CDR3 is TGTGCCAGCAGCCAAGAGGGACAGGGATTCACTAATGAAAAACTGTTTTTT. Its protein is CASSQEGQGFTNEKLFF.

This clone was recorded only once. The chain employs TRBV7-9 and TRBJ1-6; tentatively, D is TRBD1 (5 bases). This CDR3 comprises 16 residues. V was trimmed by 2 bases and J by 5 bases, leaving 13 bases between them. Germline V lookup: CDR1 SEHNR, CDR2 FQNEAQ (reference sequence). The CDR3 protein is CASSLQGGPHNSPLHF. CDR3 bases: TGTGCCAGCAGCTTACAGGGAGGACCGCATAATTCACCCCTCCACTTT.

The J gene is TRBJ1-2, the V gene TRBV5-1; D possibly corresponds to TRBD1 (5 bases). Germline lookup yields CDR1 SGHRS and CDR2 YFSETQ. Trimming left V 2 bases short and J 0 bases short, with 26 bases between. This CDR3 has 20 residues. The CDR3 loop reads CASSLILPAHYRSPNYGYTF. CDR3 bases: TGCGCCAGCAGCTTAATCCTCCCTGCCCATTACAGGTCTCCTAACTATGGCTACACCTTC.

The gene calls are TRBV6-5 and TRBJ1-5, with D unclear. Germline CDR1 MNHEY, CDR2 SVGAGI. The CDR3 is made up of 13 amino acids. V gave up 2 bases and J gave up 5 bases, with 7 bases separating them. CDR3 DNA sequence: TGTGCCAGCAGTTACAGTGGGTATCAGCCCCAGCATTTT. This gives the protein CASSYSGYQPQHF.

The V call is TRBV7-2, the J call TRBJ1-4; D not resolved. Germline V lookup: CDR1 SGHTA, CDR2 FQGNSA. V dropped 6 bases and J dropped 8 bases, with 19 bases sitting between them. This CDR3 spans 15 amino acids. CDR3 DNA: TGTGCCAGCAGTCCGGACTGGACCCCTATGGAAAAACTGTTTTTT. This encodes CASSPDWTPMEKLFF.

V and J are TRBV28 and TRBJ2-7; possible D gene TRBD2, 6 bases. Germline V gene lookup returns CDR1 MDHEN and CDR2 SYDVKM. Trimming removed 1 base from V and 2 bases from J, with 12 bases in between. The CDR3 is 15 amino acids. The DNA for the CDR3 is TGTGCCAGCAGTTTATTAGGCGGGGTTACCTACGAGCAGTACTTC. It is translated as CASSLLGGVTYEQYF. Together with reference TRBV28 and TRBJ2-7, the CDR3 gives the full variable domain: DVKVTQSSRYLVKRTGEKVFLECVQDMDHENMFWYRQDPGLGLRLIYFSYDVKMKEKGDIPEGYSVSREKKERFSLILESASTNQTSMYLCASSLLGGVTYEQYFGPGTRLTVT.

V and J are TRBV30 and TRBJ2-3; D unresolved. With 0 bases removed from V and 6 bases from J, the gap between germline ends came to 7 bases. CDR1 and CDR2 from the germline V gene are GTSNPN and SVGIG (reference sequence). CDR3 length: 12 residues. As DNA, the CDR3 is TGTGCCTGGAGTGTACCTCCGGATACGCAGTATTTT. Protein product: CAWSVPPDTQYF.

The chain carries TRBV6-6 and TRBJ2-3; 9 bases fit TRBD2. This CDR3 has 14 amino acids. Germline V lookup: CDR1 MNHNY, CDR2 SVGAGI (reference sequence). V dropped 2 bases and J dropped 4; count of bases not matched to a gene: 1. Written as DNA, the CDR3 is TGTGCCAGCAGTTACGCGGGGGGGCCAGATACGCAGTATTTT. Translated: CASSYAGGPDTQYF.

The chain employs TRBV5-6 and TRBJ2-7, with 8 bases aligning to TRBD2. The CDR3 length is 16 residues. The ends lost 1 base at V and 5 bases at J; junction bases unmatched: 11. Germline CDR1 and CDR2: SGHDT and YYEEEE. As DNA, the CDR3 is TGTGCCAGCAGCTTGACGCTGAGCGGGGGATTCGACGAGCAGTACTTC. Translation gives CASSLTLSGGFDEQYF.

This chain uses TRBV29-1 with TRBJ2-3; 8 nucleotides align to TRBD2. There are 14 residues in the CDR3. The germline V gene has CDR1 SQVTM and CDR2 ANQGSEA. J was trimmed by 3 bases and V by 3 bases; bases with no gene match: 5. The chain's CDR3 is CSVEGREGTDTQYF. In nucleotides, the CDR3 is TGCAGCGTTGAGGGACGGGAGGGAACAGATACGCAGTATTTT.

This clone occurred once. This sequence joins TRBV15 and TRBJ1-4, with TRBD1 matching 12 bases. Germline V gives CDR1 LNHNV, CDR2 YYDKDF (reference sequence). The V segment lost 9 bases and the J segment 8 bases; nucleotides outside the gene matches: 7. This CDR3 is 14 amino acids long. The CDR3 spells CATTAGTGGEKLFF. CDR3 coding DNA: TGTGCCACTACGGCCGGGACAGGGGGCGAAAAACTGTTTTTT.

V and J are TRBV4-3 and TRBJ2-2, with D perhaps matching TRBD2 (7 bases). Germline V gives CDR1 LGHNA, CDR2 YSLEER. The V end lost 1 base, the J end lost 11 bases, and 20 bases lay between the germline ends. The CDR3 is 16 residues long. The CDR3 loop is CASSQAPGGRTLELFF. CDR3 coding DNA: TGCGCCAGCAGCCAAGCCCCCGGGGGGCGAACCCTCGAGCTGTTTTTT.

This sequence joins TRBV27 and TRBJ2-7; D gene ambiguous. V dropped 3 bases and J dropped 1 base, with 10 bases sitting between them. Germline CDR1 is MNHEY and CDR2 is SMNVEV (reference sequence). The CDR3 is 14 amino acids. CDR3 sequence reads: CASSLLYGSYEQYF. The CDR3 region has the DNA TGTGCCAGCAGTTTGCTTTATGGGTCCTACGAGCAGTACTTC.

The V gene is TRBV13, the J gene TRBJ2-1; D unclear. CDR3 size: 12 residues. V was trimmed by 1 base and J by 7 bases, leaving 5 bases between them. The V gene's germline CDR1 is PRHDT and CDR2 FYEKMQ (reference sequence). The CDR3 sequence: CASSLARNEQFF. The CDR3 coding sequence is TGTGCCAGCAGCTTAGCGAGGAATGAGCAGTTCTTC.

The V call is TRBV28, the J call TRBJ2-3; 11 positions match TRBD1. CDR1 and CDR2 from the germline V gene are MDHEN and SYDVKM. This CDR3 region has 18 residues. The junction had 8 bases not matched to a gene; V was cut back by 3 bases and J by 0 bases. The chain's CDR3 is CASSFRTGGPPSTDTQYF. CDR3 in DNA: TGTGCCAGCAGTTTTAGGACAGGGGGCCCCCCTAGCACAGATACGCAGTATTTT.

The chain couples TRBV29-1 to TRBJ2-7; 7 positions match TRBD1. The CDR3 runs to 16 residues. Germline values: CDR1 SQVTM, CDR2 ANQGSEA. V lost 3 bases, J lost 2 bases, and 13 bases stayed unmatched. In DNA form, the CDR3 reads TGCAGCGTTGACCCGACCGGGACAGCCTCTGCCTACGAGCAGTACTTC. Protein sequence: CSVDPTGTASAYEQYF.

The chain carries TRBV10-1 and TRBJ2-3; maybe TRBD1 (6 bases). Deletions cut 1 base from V and 5 bases from J, with 16 bases between. The CDR3 has 16 residues. CDR1 and CDR2 from the germline V gene are WNHNN and SYGVQD (reference sequence). The CDR3 DNA reads as TGCGCCAGCAGTGAGTTTCCCCAGGGGCCGGGAGATACGCAGTATTTT. Translation gives CASSEFPQGPGDTQYF.

This rearrangement joins TRBV5-6 to TRBJ2-7; D ambiguous. Germline CDR1 is SGHDT and CDR2 is YYEEEE. This CDR3 spans 13 amino acids. Trimming removed 4 bases from V and 4 bases from J, with 12 bases in between. The CDR3 DNA reads as TGTGCCAGCAGCCTCGAAGGGTGGTACGAGCAGTACTTC. Protein sequence: CASSLEGWYEQYF.